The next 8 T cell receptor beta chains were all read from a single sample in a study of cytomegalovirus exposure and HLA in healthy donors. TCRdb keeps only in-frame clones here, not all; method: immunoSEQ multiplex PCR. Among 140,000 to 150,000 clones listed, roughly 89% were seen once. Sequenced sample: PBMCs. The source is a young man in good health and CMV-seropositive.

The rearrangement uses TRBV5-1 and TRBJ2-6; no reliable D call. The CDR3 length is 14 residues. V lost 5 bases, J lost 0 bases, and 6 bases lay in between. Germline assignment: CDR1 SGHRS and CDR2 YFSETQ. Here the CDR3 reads CASRRNSGANVLTF. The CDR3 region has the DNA TGCGCCAGCAGGCGAAACTCTGGGGCCAACGTCCTGACTTTC.

The CDR3 DNA reads TGTGCCAGCAGCTTAGCACGAGGGAACACTGAAGCTTTCTTT. Translating gives CASSLARGNTEAFF. The chain couples TRBV7-6 to TRBJ1-1; D is undetermined. The V end was cut by 0 bases, the J end by 1 base, with 6 bases between. The CDR3 is made up of 14 amino acids. Per germline, CDR1 SGHVS and CDR2 FNYEAQ.

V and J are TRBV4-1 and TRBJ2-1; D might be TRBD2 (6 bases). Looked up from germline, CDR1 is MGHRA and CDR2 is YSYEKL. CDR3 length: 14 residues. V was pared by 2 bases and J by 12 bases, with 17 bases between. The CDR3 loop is CASSQSRLQGGQFF. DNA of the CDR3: TGCGCCAGCAGCCAAAGTCGACTCCAGGGAGGGCAGTTCTTC.

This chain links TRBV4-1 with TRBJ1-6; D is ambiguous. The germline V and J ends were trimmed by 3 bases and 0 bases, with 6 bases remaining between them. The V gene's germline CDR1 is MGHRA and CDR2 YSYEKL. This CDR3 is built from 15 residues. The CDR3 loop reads CASSQESSYNSPLHF. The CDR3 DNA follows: TGCGCCAGCAGCCAGGAGAGCTCCTATAATTCACCCCTCCACTTT.

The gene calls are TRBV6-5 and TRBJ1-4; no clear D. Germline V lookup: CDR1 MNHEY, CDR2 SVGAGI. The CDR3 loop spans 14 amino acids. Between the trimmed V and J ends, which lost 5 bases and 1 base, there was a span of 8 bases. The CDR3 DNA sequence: TGTGCCAGCAGTCCTACTTTAACTAATGAAAAACTGTTTTTT. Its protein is CASSPTLTNEKLFF.

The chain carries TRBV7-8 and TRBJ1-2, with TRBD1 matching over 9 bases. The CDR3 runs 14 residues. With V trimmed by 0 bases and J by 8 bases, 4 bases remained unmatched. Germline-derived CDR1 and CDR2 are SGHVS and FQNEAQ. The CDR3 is CASSLAGTGNGYTF. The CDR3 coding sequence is TGTGCCAGCAGCTTAGCCGGGACAGGGAACGGCTACACCTTC. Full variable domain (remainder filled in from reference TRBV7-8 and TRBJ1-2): GAGVSQSPRYKVAKRGQDVALRCDPISGHVSLFWYQQALGQGPEFLTYFQNEAQLDKSGLPSDRFFAERPEGSVSTLKIQRTQQEDSAVYLCASSLAGTGNGYTFGSGTRLTVV.

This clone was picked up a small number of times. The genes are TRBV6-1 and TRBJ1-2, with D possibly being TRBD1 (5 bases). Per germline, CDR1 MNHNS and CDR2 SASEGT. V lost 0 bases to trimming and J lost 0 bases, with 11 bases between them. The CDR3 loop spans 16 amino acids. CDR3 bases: TGTGCCAGCAGTGAAGCGGGGGGACTAGCTAACTATGGCTACACCTTC. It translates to CASSEAGGLANYGYTF.

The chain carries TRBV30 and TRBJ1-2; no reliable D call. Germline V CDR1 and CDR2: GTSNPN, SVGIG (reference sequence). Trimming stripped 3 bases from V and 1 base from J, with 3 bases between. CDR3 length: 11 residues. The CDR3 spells CAWRYNYGYTF. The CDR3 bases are TGTGCCTGGAGGTATAACTATGGCTACACCTTC.